These 21 T cell receptor beta chains share one sample of origin, sequenced in a study of identical twins. TCRdb ran MiXCR on the 5' RACE reads and lists one entry per CDR3 protein. Of about 700,000 distinct CDR3 sequences in the sample, 5.5% to 6.5% are singletons; the top ten hold 1.5% to 2%. Sequencing was carried out using naive T cells sorted from blood. The source of these receptors is a young man in good health.

This clonotype was observed many times. The chain joins TRBV7-2 to TRBJ2-5; 8 positions match TRBD2. V lost 7 bases, J lost 4 bases, and 14 bases stayed unmatched. Germline V gene sequence: CDR1 SGHTA, CDR2 FQGNSA. This CDR3 is built from 16 residues. The CDR3 protein is CASTQPGTRGLETQYF. CDR3 nucleotide sequence: TGTGCCAGCACCCAACCCGGGACTAGGGGTTTAGAGACCCAGTACTTC.

This clonotype occurred many times. This chain uses TRBV6-5 with TRBJ2-2; D is undetermined. In germline, CDR1 is MNHEY, CDR2 SVGAGI. The V end lost 4 bases, the J end lost 7 bases, and 7 bases lay between the germline ends. This CDR3 is built from 12 residues. This CDR3 is CASSSIIGELFF. CDR3 sequence (DNA): TGTGCCAGCAGTTCGATCATCGGGGAGCTGTTTTTT.

The table lists this clonotype with many counts. This chain links TRBV7-8 with TRBJ2-7; possible D gene TRBD1, 6 bases. Germline-derived CDR1 and CDR2 are SGHVS and FQNEAQ. V lost 2 bases to trimming and J lost 2 bases, with 13 bases between them. The CDR3 has 15 residues. CDR3 bases: TGTGCCAGCAGCTTATCGGTAGGGGGAGCCTACGAGCAGTACTTC. It yields the protein CASSLSVGGAYEQYF.

Only a few counts were recorded for this clonotype. This chain joins TRBV12-3 or TRBV12-4 and TRBJ2-3; D may correspond to TRBD1 or TRBD2 (5 bases each). CDR3 length: 13 amino acids. V dropped 7 bases and J dropped 2 bases, with 10 bases sitting between them. CDR3 protein: CASTTGATDTQYF. DNA of the CDR3: TGTGCCAGCACCACCGGGGCCACAGATACGCAGTATTTT.

This clonotype was seen many times. This chain connects TRBV10-3 to TRBJ1-1; a possible D gene is TRBD1 (5 bases). In germline, CDR1 is ENHRY, CDR2 SYGVKD. Trimming left V 10 bases short and J 1 base short, with 13 bases between. This CDR3 region has 13 residues. CDR3 amino acids: CATLQDRNTEAFF. The CDR3 coding sequence is TGTGCCACTCTACAGGACCGGAACACTGAAGCTTTCTTT.

This clonotype was counted only a few times. The chain has TRBV7-3 and TRBJ2-7; 10 bases fit TRBD1. The CDR3 contains 15 residues. After removal of 5 bases from V and 3 bases from J, the junction contained 7 bases not matched to a gene. Germline V gene data show CDR1 as SGHTA and CDR2 as FQGTGA. The CDR3 DNA reads TGTGCCAGCAGCGTTGGGACAGGGGACGGCTACGAGCAGTACTTC. Its protein is CASSVGTGDGYEQYF.

This clonotype was seen a few times. V is TRBV20-1 and J is TRBJ2-3; 14 bases agree with TRBD2. The germline CDR1 and CDR2 sequences are DFQATT and SNEGSKA (reference sequence). Trimming cost V 2 bases and J 6 bases; bases outside gene matches: 1. There are 14 residues in the CDR3. The CDR3: CSARRTSGRDTQYF. The CDR3 DNA reads as TGCAGTGCTAGACGGACTAGCGGGAGGGATACGCAGTATTTT.

This clonotype was seen a handful of times. This chain connects TRBV5-6 to TRBJ2-5; D remains unclear. The CDR3 spans 18 residues. The V end was cut by 4 bases, the J end by 4 bases, with 26 bases between. CDR1 is SGHDT, CDR2 YYEEEE, per germline. CDR3 nucleotides: TGTGCCAGCAGCCCCCCCCTGAGAGCGTTCCCCGTCATAGAGACCCAGTACTTC. Protein: CASSPPLRAFPVIETQYF. Based on the CDR3 plus reference TRBV5-6 and TRBJ2-5, the full variable domain is DAGVTQSPTHLIKTRGQQVTLRCSPKSGHDTVSWYQQALGQGPQFIFQYYEEEERQRGNFPDRFSGHQFPNYSSELNVNALLLGDSALYLCASSPPLRAFPVIETQYFGPGTRLLVL.

This rearrangement joins TRBV7-8 to TRBJ1-4; 8 bases agree with TRBD1. The CDR3 has 14 residues. The V gene's germline CDR1 is SGHVS and CDR2 FQNEAQ. J was trimmed by 8 bases and V by 5 bases; bases with no gene match: 7. Here the CDR3 DNA reads TGTGCCAGCAGCCTACAGGGGGATCAGGAAAAACTGTTTTTT. Residues: CASSLQGDQEKLFF.

The V call is TRBV7-2, the J call TRBJ1-4; 10 nucleotides align to TRBD1. There are 16 residues in the CDR3. Germline CDR1 and CDR2: SGHTA and FQGNSA. Losses at the gene ends were 4 bases for V and 7 bases for J; bases not matched to a gene: 9. This CDR3 reads CASSSGSGTGAEKLFF. CDR3 coding DNA: TGTGCCAGCAGCTCTGGTTCCGGGACAGGGGCTGAAAAACTGTTTTTT.

The chain couples TRBV7-2 to TRBJ1-1, with D possibly matching TRBD1 (6 bases). The germline V gene encodes CDR1 SGHTA and CDR2 FQGNSA. The CDR3 contains 12 residues. The V and J ends lost 5 bases and 7 bases respectively, with 11 bases between them. CDR3 in amino acids: CASSQDRGEAFF. The CDR3, as DNA: TGTGCCAGCAGCCAGGACAGAGGTGAAGCTTTCTTT.

This clonotype came up many times. The chain uses TRBV7-3 and TRBJ2-1; D is possibly TRBD1 (6 bases). Looked up from germline, CDR1 is SGHTA and CDR2 is FQGTGA. The length of the CDR3 is 13 residues. Between the trimmed V and J ends, which lost 5 bases and 10 bases, there was a span of 15 bases. The CDR3, as DNA: TGTGCCAGCAGCCCACTAGGGGGAAGCGAGCAGTTCTTC. The encoded protein is CASSPLGGSEQFF.

The sample holds many counts of this clonotype. The V and J genes are TRBV5-1 and TRBJ2-3; no firm D call. Germline CDR1 SGHRS, CDR2 YFSETQ. Trimming cost V 4 bases and J 4 bases, with 10 bases left between them. CDR3 length equals 13 residues. CDR3 nucleotide sequence: TGCGCCAGCAGCCGCATAGTGGCAGATACGCAGTATTTT. This gives the protein CASSRIVADTQYF.

J is TRBJ1-1 and V is TRBV11-2; D is perhaps TRBD1 (5 bases). The germline gives CDR1 SGHAT, CDR2 FQNNGV. CDR3 length equals 14 residues. The V end was cut by 1 base, the J end by 6 bases, with 12 bases between. CDR3 DNA sequence: TGTGCCAGCAGCTTAGTCGGGACTCAAGCTGAAGCTTTCTTT. It yields the protein CASSLVGTQAEAFF.

This clonotype has ten or more counts. The V gene is TRBV20-1, the J gene TRBJ2-5, with 7 bases that match TRBD2. This CDR3 has 14 amino acids. Germline V lookup: CDR1 DFQATT, CDR2 SNEGSKA (reference sequence). V lost 5 bases to trimming and J lost 0 bases; unmatched junction nucleotides: 6. CDR3 loop: CSASSLADQETQYF. The CDR3 nucleotides are TGCAGTGCTTCTTCCCTAGCGGACCAAGAGACCCAGTACTTC.

V usage is TRBV27 and J usage is TRBJ2-7, with 9 bases matching TRBD1. CDR3 length: 16 residues. The trim removed 4 bases at V and 12 bases at J, leaving 19 bases unmatched. Germline V gene sequence: CDR1 MNHEY, CDR2 SMNVEV (reference sequence). CDR3 amino acids: CASSSSGTGITYEGYF. The DNA of the CDR3 is TGTGCCAGCAGTTCATCCGGGACAGGGATCACCTACGAGGGGTACTTC.

This clonotype has a handful of counts. The rearrangement links TRBV19 to TRBJ1-1; weak D call: TRBD1 (6 bases). The CDR3 covers 12 residues. In germline, CDR1 is LNHDA, CDR2 SQIVND (reference sequence). V dropped 4 bases and J dropped 11 bases, with 14 bases sitting between them. CDR3 in DNA: TGTGCCAGTAGTAAAACACAGGGCCGGGCTTTCTTT. Its protein product is CASSKTQGRAFF.

This clonotype was recorded at least ten times. The chain employs TRBV20-1 and TRBJ2-1; 11 positions match TRBD2. Germline V gene sequence: CDR1 DFQATT, CDR2 SNEGSKA (reference sequence). This CDR3 is 16 amino acids long. J was trimmed by 5 bases and V by 3 bases; bases with no gene match: 9. CDR3 in amino acids: CSASPPTSGRDNEQFF. The CDR3 DNA reads as TGCAGTGCTAGCCCCCCAACTAGCGGGAGAGACAATGAGCAGTTCTTC.

This clonotype came up a few times. The chain joins TRBV5-1 to TRBJ2-4; D not resolved. V gave up 0 bases and J gave up 0 bases, with 10 bases separating them. The CDR3 extends over 16 amino acids. Germline V gene sequence: CDR1 SGHRS, CDR2 YFSETQ. The CDR3 nucleotides are TGCGCCAGCAGCTTGGATTCAAATCTAGCCAAAAACATTCAGTACTTC. Protein product: CASSLDSNLAKNIQYF.

This clonotype was observed at least ten times. The genes are TRBV7-9 and TRBJ2-5; no firm D call. In germline, CDR1 is SEHNR, CDR2 FQNEAQ (reference sequence). CDR3 length: 16 amino acids. The V end was cut by 0 bases, the J end by 2 bases, with 13 bases between. The CDR3 DNA follows: TGTGCCAGCAGCTTAGCTGCGGCCAAAGATCAAGAGACCCAGTACTTC. Translating it yields CASSLAAAKDQETQYF.

This chain links TRBV5-1 with TRBJ1-2; D is unclear. V lost 0 bases and J 4 bases, leaving 7 bases between the germline ends. The CDR3 contains 13 residues. The V gene's germline CDR1 is SGHRS and CDR2 YFSETQ. CDR3 DNA sequence: TGCGCCAGCAGCTTGGAAGAATTCTATGGCTACACCTTC. This translates into CASSLEEFYGYTF.